The rows below give T cell receptor beta chains drawn from one sample of a study of T-cell memory formation after mild COVID-19. TCRdb re-called the 5' RACE reads with MiXCR, one entry per CDR3 protein. Of some 210,000 distinct CDR3 sequences listed, roughly 18% are singletons. Sequenced sample: PBMCs or a T cell subset sorted from them (not recorded which). These receptors were taken from an adult woman who had mild COVID-19 (a few samples of this study predate the infection). Cell type and time point are not known. The CDR3 runs from the conserved cysteine through the conserved F or W. D genes are given only for firm matches. Rows may omit the clone size; those that give it use once, few, many or a size class.

d_gene,abundance,j_gene,v_gene,CDR3aa,CDR3nt
NA,few,TRBJ2-5,TRBV5-6,CASSLKEGLRGETQYF,TGTGCCAGCAGCTTGAAGGAGGGATTACGGGGAGAGACCCAGTACTTC
TRBD1,NA,TRBJ2-7,TRBV27,CASSLVRGREQYF,TGTGCCAGCAGTTTGGTAAGGGGGCGGGAGCAGTACTTC
NA,few,TRBJ2-1,TRBV5-1,CASSFSVSANIHNEQFF,TGCGCCAGCAGCTTCTCTGTTAGCGCGAACATTCACAATGAGCAGTTCTTC
NA,few,TRBJ2-1,TRBV5-1,CASSLAHTSYNEQFF,TGCGCCAGCAGCTTAGCCCACACCTCCTACAATGAGCAGTTCTTC
NA,NA,TRBJ1-1,TRBV18,CASSPPGRNTEAFF,TGTGCCAGCTCACCACCGGGGAGGAACACTGAAGCTTTCTTT
TRBD1,few,TRBJ2-7,TRBV27,CASSFGTGAYEQYF,TGTGCCAGCAGTTTCGGGACAGGAGCCTACGAGCAGTACTTC
NA,few,TRBJ1-3,TRBV4-3,CASSQLHAAARNTIYF,TGCGCCAGCAGCCAACTCCATGCGGCGGCAAGAAACACCATATATTTT
NA,few,TRBJ2-3,TRBV24-1,CATSDHRGSGKGADTQYF,TGTGCCACCAGTGACCACAGGGGAAGCGGGAAGGGCGCAGATACGCAGTATTTT
NA,NA,TRBJ2-3,TRBV20-1,CSASGTDTQYF,TGCAGTGCTAGTGGCACAGATACGCAGTATTTT
NA,NA,TRBJ2-7,TRBV7-2,CASSSAGGWYEQYF,TGTGCCAGCAGCTCCGCGGGCGGATGGTACGAGCAGTACTTC
NA,few,TRBJ2-7,TRBV5-1,CASSLASIGPYEQYF,TGCGCCAGCAGCTTGGCCTCGATTGGCCCCTACGAGCAGTACTTC
NA,few,TRBJ1-2,TRBV4-1,CASSQDRALASGYTF,TGCGCCAGCAGCCAAGACCGGGCTCTAGCCTCTGGCTACACCTTC
TRBD1,few,TRBJ2-1,TRBV5-5,CASSTGTGGYNEQFF,TGTGCCAGCAGTACCGGGACAGGGGGCTACAATGAGCAGTTCTTC
NA,few,TRBJ2-7,TRBV5-1,CASSPRDGFYEQYF,TGCGCCAGCAGCCCCCGGGACGGCTTCTACGAGCAGTACTTC
NA,NA,TRBJ2-7,TRBV30,CAWSEGGYEQYF,TGTGCCTGGAGTGAAGGGGGCTACGAGCAGTACTTC
TRBD2,NA,TRBJ2-1,TRBV10-3,CAISVAGAGAYNEQFF,TGTGCCATCAGTGTGGCTGGGGCGGGAGCCTACAATGAGCAGTTCTTC
NA,NA,TRBJ1-5,TRBV12-3/TRBV12-4,CASRAGFNQPQHF,TGTGCCAGCCGAGCCGGTTTCAATCAGCCCCAGCATTTT
NA,few,TRBJ2-1,TRBV5-1,CASSELVGHNEQFF,TGCGCCAGCAGCGAGCTAGTCGGGCACAATGAGCAGTTCTTC
NA,many,TRBJ2-7,TRBV7-6,CASSGGGGISYEQYF,TGTGCCAGCAGCGGCGGGGGCGGGATCTCCTACGAGCAGTACTTC
NA,NA,TRBJ2-1,TRBV7-2,CASSLDVSGNEQFF,TGTGCCAGCAGCTTAGATGTTTCAGGCAATGAGCAGTTCTTC
TRBD2,many,TRBJ2-3,TRBV7-3,CASSSRVAGPDTQYF,TGTGCCAGCAGCTCCCGGGTAGCGGGGCCAGATACGCAGTATTTT
NA,few,TRBJ1-3,TRBV5-5,CASTRGGAGNTIYF,TGTGCCAGCACCCGGGGGGGGGCAGGAAACACCATATATTTT
NA,NA,TRBJ1-1,TRBV10-3,CAISESDTTDEAFF,TGTGCCATCAGTGAGTCCGATACGACGGATGAAGCTTTCTTT
NA,NA,TRBJ2-3,TRBV11-2,CASSQAKGVAGTDTQYF,TGTGCCAGCAGCCAAGCTAAGGGGGTTGCCGGCACAGATACGCAGTATTTT
NA,few,TRBJ2-1,TRBV7-8,CASSARTATYNEQFF,TGTGCCAGCAGCGCAAGGACAGCTACCTACAATGAGCAGTTCTTC
TRBD1,NA,TRBJ1-2,TRBV7-2,CASSLGQQITYGYTF,TGTGCCAGCAGCTTGGGACAGCAAATAACATATGGCTACACCTTC
TRBD2,few,TRBJ2-5,TRBV18,CASSLGLAGGPGETQYF,TGTGCCAGCTCACTTGGACTAGCGGGGGGCCCAGGAGAGACCCAGTACTTC
NA,few,TRBJ1-5,TRBV12-3/TRBV12-4,CASNMGGVSNQPQHF,TGTGCCAGCAACATGGGGGGGGTTAGCAATCAGCCCCAGCATTTT
NA,few,TRBJ2-1,TRBV6-2/TRBV6-3,CASTGLGLDYNEQFF,TGTGCCAGCACGGGGTTGGGCCTGGACTACAATGAGCAGTTCTTC
NA,few,TRBJ1-1,TRBV5-1,CASSLGPGERGVTAFF,TGCGCCAGCAGCTTGGGTCCGGGGGAGAGAGGGGTTACGGCTTTCTTT